This T cell receptor (beta chain) was observed in a study of CD8 T cells in ankylosing spondylitis. The study's findings and limits: Within peripheral blood, clones linked to disease were CD8+ and relatively rare. Significantly higher representation of disease-linked clones was reported for matched ankylosing spondylitis synovial fluid. There were earlier reports of some motif variants in reactive arthritis synovial fluid and blood. Ankylosing spondylitis blood appeared to be characterized by a TCR beta motif of about 8 highly homologous variants.

Quantitative barcoded 5'-RACE was used to prepare TCR beta libraries. TCRdb called the 5' RACE reads again in MiXCR, with one record for every CDR3 protein. The data contain approximately 500,000 distinct CDR3 sequences, roughly 12% of them singletons. The CDR3 consists of 14 residues. The germline V gene has CDR1 DFQATT and CDR2 SNEGSKA (reference sequence). V lost 4 bases, J lost 0 bases, and 7 bases lay in between. In its sample, this clonotype was seen a few times. Its antigen is not identified. The V call is TRBV20-1, the J call TRBJ2-6; D gene ambiguous. Sequencing input: blood, either unsorted or a sorted T cell fraction (not recorded which). This receptor was taken from a male donor with ankylosing spondylitis. CDR3 sequence (DNA): TGCAGTGCTAATCGCCGCTCTGGGGCCAACGTCCTGACTTTC. This translates into CSANRRSGANVLTF.